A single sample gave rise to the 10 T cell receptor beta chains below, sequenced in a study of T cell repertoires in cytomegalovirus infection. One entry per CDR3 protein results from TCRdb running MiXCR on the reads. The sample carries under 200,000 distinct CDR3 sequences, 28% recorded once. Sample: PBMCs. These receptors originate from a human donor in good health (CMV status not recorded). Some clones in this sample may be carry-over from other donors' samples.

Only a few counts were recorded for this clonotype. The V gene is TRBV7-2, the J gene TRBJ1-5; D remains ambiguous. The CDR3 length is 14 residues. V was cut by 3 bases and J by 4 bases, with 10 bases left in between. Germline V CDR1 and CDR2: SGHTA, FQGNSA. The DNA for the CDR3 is TGTGCCAGCAGCTTGGGAAGGGTAAATCAGCCCCAGCATTTT. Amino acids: CASSLGRVNQPQHF.

The DNA for the CDR3 is TGTGCCAGCAGCGACCCAGGGTACGAGCAGTACTTC. Residues: CASSDPGYEQYF. The rearrangement uses TRBV7-8 and TRBJ2-7; possible D gene TRBD1, 5 bases. This CDR3 region has 12 residues. The germline gives CDR1 SGHVS, CDR2 FQNEAQ. Trimming pared 5 bases from V and 4 bases from J, leaving 9 bases between.

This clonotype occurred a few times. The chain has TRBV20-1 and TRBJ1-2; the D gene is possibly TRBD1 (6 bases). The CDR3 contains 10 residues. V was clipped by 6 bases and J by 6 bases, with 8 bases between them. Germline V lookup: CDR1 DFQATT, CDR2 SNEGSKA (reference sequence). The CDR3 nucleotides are TGCAGTGCGAGGGGGAATGGCTACACCTTC. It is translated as CSARGNGYTF.

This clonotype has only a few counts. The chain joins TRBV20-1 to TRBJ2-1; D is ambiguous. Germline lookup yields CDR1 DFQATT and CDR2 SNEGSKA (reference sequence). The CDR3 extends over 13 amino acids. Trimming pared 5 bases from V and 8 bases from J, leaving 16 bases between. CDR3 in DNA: TGCAGTGCTGCAATTCCCGCGGTCGATGAGCAGTTCTTC. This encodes CSAAIPAVDEQFF.

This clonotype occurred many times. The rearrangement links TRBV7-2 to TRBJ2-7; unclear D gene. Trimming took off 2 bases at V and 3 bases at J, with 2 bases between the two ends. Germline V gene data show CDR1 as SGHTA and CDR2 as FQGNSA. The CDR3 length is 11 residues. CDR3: CASSLSYEQYF. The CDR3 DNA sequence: TGTGCCAGCAGCTTAAGCTACGAGCAGTACTTC.

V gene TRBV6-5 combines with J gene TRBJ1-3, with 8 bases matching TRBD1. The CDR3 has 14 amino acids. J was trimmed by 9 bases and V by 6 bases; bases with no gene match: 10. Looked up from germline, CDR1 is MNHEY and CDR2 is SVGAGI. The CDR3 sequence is CASRRQGPPATIYF. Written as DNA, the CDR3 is TGTGCCAGCAGGCGACAGGGGCCACCGGCCACCATATATTTT.

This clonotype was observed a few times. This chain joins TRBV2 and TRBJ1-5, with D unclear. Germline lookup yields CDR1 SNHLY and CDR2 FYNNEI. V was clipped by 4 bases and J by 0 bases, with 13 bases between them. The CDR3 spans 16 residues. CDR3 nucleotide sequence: TGTGCCAGCAGTGTTGGCAAGGAATATAGCAATCAGCCCCAGCATTTT. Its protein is CASSVGKEYSNQPQHF.

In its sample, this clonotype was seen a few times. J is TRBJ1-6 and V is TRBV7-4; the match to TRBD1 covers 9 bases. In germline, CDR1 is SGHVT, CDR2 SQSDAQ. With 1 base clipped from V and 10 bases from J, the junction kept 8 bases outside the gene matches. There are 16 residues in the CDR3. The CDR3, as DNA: TGTGCCAGCAGCTTAGTTGGGGGGACAGGGCAATCACCCCTCCACTTT. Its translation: CASSLVGGTGQSPLHF.

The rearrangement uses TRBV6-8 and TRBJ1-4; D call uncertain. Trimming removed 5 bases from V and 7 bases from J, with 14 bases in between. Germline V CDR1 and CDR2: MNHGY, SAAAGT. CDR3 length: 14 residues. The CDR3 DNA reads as TGTGCCAGCAGTCTCAAGCGGGGTAGTGAAAAACTGTTTTTT. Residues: CASSLKRGSEKLFF.

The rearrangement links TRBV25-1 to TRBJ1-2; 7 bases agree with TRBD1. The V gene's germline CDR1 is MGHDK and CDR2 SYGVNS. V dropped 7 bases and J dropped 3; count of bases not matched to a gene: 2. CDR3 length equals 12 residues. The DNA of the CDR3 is TGTGCCAGCAAAGGGACAGACTATGGCTACACCTTC. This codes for CASKGTDYGYTF.